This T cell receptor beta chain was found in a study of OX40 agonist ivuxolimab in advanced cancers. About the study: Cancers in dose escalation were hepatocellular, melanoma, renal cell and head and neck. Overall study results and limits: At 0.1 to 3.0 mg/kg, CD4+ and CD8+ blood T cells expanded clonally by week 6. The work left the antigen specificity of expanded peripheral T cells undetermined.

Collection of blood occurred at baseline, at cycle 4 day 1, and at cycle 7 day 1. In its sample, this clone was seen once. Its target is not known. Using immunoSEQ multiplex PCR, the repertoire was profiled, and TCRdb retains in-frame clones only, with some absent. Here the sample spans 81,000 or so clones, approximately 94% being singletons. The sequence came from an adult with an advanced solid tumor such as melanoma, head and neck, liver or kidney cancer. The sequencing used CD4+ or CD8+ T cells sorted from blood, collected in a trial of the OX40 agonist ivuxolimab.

As DNA, the CDR3 is TGCGCCAGCAGCCAAGATAGCGGGGTCCTTTACAATGAGCAGTTCTTC. As protein: CASSQDSGVLYNEQFF. V is TRBV4-3 and J is TRBJ2-1, with TRBD2 matching over 8 bases. Per germline, CDR1 LGHNA and CDR2 YSLEER. The junction had 5 bases not matched to a gene; V was cut back by 0 bases and J by 4 bases. CDR3 length: 16 residues.